Following are 15 T cell receptor beta chains from one sample sequenced in a study of blood T cell repertoires in COVID-19. TCRdb keeps only in-frame clones here, not all; method: immunoSEQ multiplex PCR. The table lists tens of thousands of clones, around 74% of them singletons. Sequencing was carried out using peripheral blood. These receptors all stem from a woman aged 50 to 60 with active or convalescent COVID-19.

The genes are TRBV6-5 and TRBJ2-1, with unresolved D. The CDR3 length is 13 residues. V dropped 6 bases and J dropped 3 bases, with 9 bases sitting between them. Germline CDR1 is MNHEY and CDR2 is SVGAGI. The CDR3 loop reads CASRGSNYNEQFF. The CDR3 DNA reads as TGTGCCAGCAGGGGCAGCAACTACAATGAGCAGTTCTTC.

By proportion, this clone is medium-sized. The chain joins TRBV6-1 to TRBJ2-2, with TRBD2 identical over 7 bases. Germline values: CDR1 MNHNS, CDR2 SASEGT. The V segment lost 2 bases and the J segment 6 bases; nucleotides outside the gene matches: 6. The CDR3 sequence is 15 residues long. The CDR3 DNA reads TGTGCCAGCAGTGAACGGGCGGGAGCGGCCGGGGAGCTGTTTTTT. It yields the protein CASSERAGAAGELFF.

V is TRBV24-1 and J is TRBJ1-5; no firm D call. This CDR3 region has 13 residues. V shed 5 bases and J shed 5 bases, with 9 bases lying between them. The germline V gene has CDR1 KGHDR and CDR2 SFDVKD. CDR3 DNA sequence: TGTGCCACCAGTGCAGGAAGTTATCAGCCCCAGCATTTT. Its protein product is CATSAGSYQPQHF.

The chain employs TRBV7-9 and TRBJ2-1; a possible D gene is TRBD2 (6 bases). Trimming shortened V by 6 bases and J by 0 bases, and 12 bases separated the two germline ends. Germline V lookup: CDR1 SEHNR, CDR2 FQNEAQ (reference sequence). The CDR3 is 15 residues long. The CDR3: CASRNLGSSYNEQFF. The CDR3 DNA is TGTGCCAGCAGGAACCTCGGGAGCTCCTACAATGAGCAGTTCTTC.

The J gene is TRBJ1-2, the V gene TRBV30; D might be TRBD1 (5 bases). This CDR3 region has 11 residues. Germline values: CDR1 GTSNPN, CDR2 SVGIG (reference sequence). Trimming took off 7 bases at V and 7 bases at J, with 13 bases between the two ends. CDR3 nucleotide sequence: TGTGCCTACGTGCAGGGCTTTGGCTACACCTTC. It encodes CAYVQGFGYTF.

This chain joins TRBV9 and TRBJ2-2; 8 bases are a match to TRBD1. Germline-derived CDR1 and CDR2 are SGDLS and YYNGEE. The CDR3 has 16 amino acids. After removal of 5 bases from V and 4 bases from J, the junction contained 10 bases not matched to a gene. DNA for the CDR3: TGTGCCAGCAGTTTAGGACAGGGTTTAAGCACCGGGGAGCTGTTTTTT. Translating gives CASSLGQGLSTGELFF.

The chain is built from TRBV12-3 or TRBV12-4 and TRBJ2-3; D unclear. The CDR3 extends over 12 amino acids. Deletions cut 6 bases from V and 2 bases from J, with 6 bases between. For the CDR3, the DNA is TGTGCCAGCAGCCAGATCACAGATACGCAGTATTTT. It yields the protein CASSQITDTQYF.

This clone was recorded a few times. This chain uses TRBV10-2 with TRBJ2-7, with 8 bases matching TRBD2. CDR3 length equals 12 residues. Trimming took 7 bases from V and 6 from J; bases not matched to a gene: 5. CDR1 is WSHSY, CDR2 SAAADI, per germline. CDR3 amino acids: CASKSLAGEQYF. The CDR3 DNA follows: TGCGCCAGCAAATCTCTAGCGGGCGAGCAGTACTTC.

CDR3 in DNA: TGTGCCAGCTCACCACCTGGGCGGGGGGCGCTGTACGAGCAGTACTTC. Protein: CASSPPGRGALYEQYF. The chain uses TRBV18 and TRBJ2-7; 8 bases map to TRBD2. From germline, CDR1 is KGHSH and CDR2 LQKENI. Trimming cost V 0 bases and J 4 bases; bases outside gene matches: 8. The CDR3 loop spans 16 amino acids.

This clone was recorded only once. V gene TRBV25-1 combines with J gene TRBJ2-3; 11 positions match TRBD1. There are 14 residues in the CDR3. V was clipped by 4 bases and J by 4 bases; unmatched bases: 1. Per germline, CDR1 MGHDK and CDR2 SYGVNS. In DNA form, the CDR3 reads TGTGCCAGCAGTGGGGGACAGGGGGCAGATACGCAGTATTTT. It is translated as CASSGGQGADTQYF.

The V call is TRBV10-3, the J call TRBJ2-5, with 8 bases matching TRBD2. CDR3 length: 13 amino acids. V shed 11 bases, J shed 2 bases, and the junction held 7 bases outside the gene matches. Germline loops: CDR1 ENHRY, CDR2 SYGVKD. Here the CDR3 reads CAATAGEQETQYF. The CDR3 DNA reads as TGTGCCGCGACAGCGGGAGAACAAGAGACCCAGTACTTC.

The genes are TRBV5-8 and TRBJ1-4; perhaps TRBD1 as D (6 bases). The CDR3 runs to 17 residues. CDR1 SGHTS and CDR2 YDEGEE come from the germline V gene. The V and J ends lost 0 bases and 8 bases respectively, with 20 bases between them. CDR3 nucleotides: TGTGCCAGCAGCTTGGCCAAATTCAGGGGCACTGGCGAAAAACTGTTTTTT. Its translation: CASSLAKFRGTGEKLFF. Complete variable domain (other parts from reference TRBV5-8 and TRBJ1-4): EAGVTQSPTHLIKTRGQQATLRCSPISGHTSVYWYQQALGLGLQFLLWYDEGEERNRGNFPPRFSGRQFPNYSSELNVNALELEDSALYLCASSLAKFRGTGEKLFFGSGTQLSVL.

The chain is built from TRBV18 and TRBJ2-2; 9 nucleotides align to TRBD2. Germline V gene data show CDR1 as KGHSH and CDR2 as LQKENI. This CDR3 contains 17 residues. V shed 3 bases, J shed 0 bases, and the junction held 5 bases outside the gene matches. CDR3 region: CASSPRTSVTNTGELFF. Written as DNA, the CDR3 is TGTGCCAGCTCACCCCGGACTAGCGTTACGAACACCGGGGAGCTGTTTTTT.

The gene calls are TRBV6-4 and TRBJ2-7, with 8 bases lining up with TRBD2. The CDR3 length is 15 residues. Germline V gene sequence: CDR1 MRHNA, CDR2 SNTAGT. V was pared by 6 bases and J by 3 bases, with 10 bases of the junction left unmatched. The DNA of the CDR3 is TGTGCCAGCAGACTAGCGGCCGGAGGGAGCTACGAGCAGTACTTC. It encodes CASRLAAGGSYEQYF.

This clone has a single count. This chain joins TRBV18 and TRBJ1-5, with 7 positions matching TRBD1. Trimming at V came to 0 bases and at J to 0 bases, leaving 2 bases not matched to a gene. Germline V CDR1 and CDR2: KGHSH, LQKENI. The CDR3 covers 16 residues. Here the CDR3 reads CASSPPGQYSNQPQHF. DNA for the CDR3: TGTGCCAGCTCACCACCGGGACAGTATAGCAATCAGCCCCAGCATTTT.